The next 10 T cell receptor beta chains were all read from a single sample in a study of untreated major depressive disorder. General study results and limits: Depressed patients' CD4+ T cells carried increased TRBV05-01 (Vbeta 5.1) usage versus control CD4+ T cells.

Assay: immunoSEQ multiplex PCR; the TCRdb copy retains only in-frame clones and omits some. Of about 25,000 clones listed, about 90% are singletons. These TCRs are of unknown antigen specificity. Sequences were obtained from CD4+ T cells from PBMCs. The origin of the receptors is a woman aged 25 to 45 with major depressive disorder.

This chain links TRBV5-1 with TRBJ2-1; TRBD1 aligns across 8 bases. The CDR3 consists of 14 residues. The germline gives CDR1 SGHRS, CDR2 YFSETQ. Germline trimming cut 6 bases from V and 4 bases from J; bases unmatched to any gene: 6. CDR3 amino acids: CASNTGGGYNEQFF. CDR3 DNA: TGCGCCAGCAACACAGGGGGAGGTTACAATGAGCAGTTCTTC.

V usage is TRBV19 and J usage is TRBJ2-3, with D perhaps TRBD2 (5 bases). The V gene's germline CDR1 is LNHDA and CDR2 SQIVND (reference sequence). Trimming stripped 2 bases from V and 6 bases from J, with 6 bases between. The length of the CDR3 is 12 residues. The CDR3 sequence is CASSIRRDTQYF. DNA of the CDR3: TGTGCCAGTAGTATACGGAGGGATACGCAGTATTTT.

This rearrangement joins TRBV5-6 to TRBJ1-5; D unclear. The CDR3 totals 14 residues. Germline CDR1 SGHDT, CDR2 YYEEEE. Between the trimmed V and J ends, which lost 4 bases and 0 bases, there was a span of 8 bases. The DNA for the CDR3 is TGTGCCAGCAGCCCGGAGGGTAGCAATCAGCCCCAGCATTTT. This encodes CASSPEGSNQPQHF.

V usage is TRBV6-5 and J usage is TRBJ2-2; the match to TRBD1 covers 7 bases. Looked up from germline, CDR1 is MNHEY and CDR2 is SVGAGI. This CDR3 region has 14 residues. V shed 5 bases, J shed 4 bases, and the junction held 4 bases outside the gene matches. In nucleotides, the CDR3 is TGTGCCAGCAGTAGAGCAGGGGGCACCGGGGAGCTGTTTTTT. It codes for CASSRAGGTGELFF.

As DNA, the CDR3 is TGTGCCAGCAGTGAAGTTGGCGGGGGGGCAATCGGGGAGCTGTTTTTT. It specifies CASSEVGGGAIGELFF. This chain links TRBV6-1 with TRBJ2-2, with TRBD2 identical over 9 bases. CDR1 and CDR2 (germline): MNHNS, SASEGT. The J segment lost 7 bases and the V segment lost 1 base, leaving 7 bases of the junction unmatched. CDR3 length: 16 amino acids.

The CDR3 protein is CASRAGTGGSEAFF. CDR3 DNA sequence: TGTGCCAGCAGGGCCGGGACAGGGGGCTCCGAAGCTTTCTTT. The chain is built from TRBV7-2 and TRBJ1-1; 12 bases match TRBD1. Germline trimming cut 6 bases from V and 8 bases from J; bases unmatched to any gene: 7. The germline CDR1 and CDR2 sequences are SGHTA and FQGNSA. The CDR3 spans 14 residues.

The chain couples TRBV4-2 to TRBJ1-4, with D perhaps matching TRBD1 (5 bases). CDR1 is LGHNA and CDR2 is YNFKEQ in the germline V gene. There are 14 residues in the CDR3. The ends were cut back, 5 bases at V and 8 bases at J, with 15 bases in the middle. CDR3 in amino acids: CASSEGTTREKLFF. In DNA, the CDR3 is TGTGCCAGCAGCGAAGGGACGACACGGGAAAAACTGTTTTTT.

The V call is TRBV5-1, the J call TRBJ2-7; D ambiguous. CDR3 length: 13 residues. Germline CDR1 SGHRS, CDR2 YFSETQ. Trimming took off 7 bases at V and 2 bases at J, with 13 bases between the two ends. CDR3: CASRGTVTYEQYF. As DNA, the CDR3 is TGCGCCAGCCGAGGAACAGTTACCTACGAGCAGTACTTC.

V gene TRBV7-9 combines with J gene TRBJ1-5; D is possibly TRBD1 (6 bases). Germline values: CDR1 SEHNR, CDR2 FQNEAQ (reference sequence). The CDR3 runs 14 residues. Trimming stripped 6 bases from V and 3 bases from J, with 12 bases between. The CDR3 reads CASSSDRLNQPQHF. CDR3 in DNA: TGTGCCAGCAGTTCGGACAGACTCAATCAGCCCCAGCATTTT.

This chain connects TRBV5-4 to TRBJ2-3, with D possibly TRBD1 on 5 matching bases. Trimming took off 2 bases at V and 0 bases at J, with 7 bases between the two ends. The CDR3 totals 14 residues. Germline CDR1 reads SGHNT; CDR2 reads YYREEE (reference sequence). The CDR3 DNA is TGTGCCAGCAGCTTCAAGGGGAGCACAGATACGCAGTATTTT. Protein product: CASSFKGSTDTQYF.